The T cell receptor beta chain under discussion was sequenced for a study of blood T cell repertoires in COVID-19. The CDR3 spans 15 residues. Germline-derived CDR1 and CDR2 are SGHTA and FQGNSA. The trim removed 5 bases at V and 5 bases at J, leaving 7 bases unmatched. The authors' processing: Using reference gene primer amplification, nucleated cell counts were estimated. The data were produced by immunoSEQ multiplex PCR, yet TCRdb's version contains in-frame clones alone and is incomplete. From that table come the V and J calls and clone size; the DNA was used to work out D and trimming. The sample lists under 200,000 clones; around 86% were seen once. Enrollees, about 18 to 89 years old, lived in roughly 24 US areas. Which cohort a participant joined came from the clinical history participants gave.

The chain joins TRBV7-2 to TRBJ1-4, with 8 positions matching TRBD1. The sample taken for sequencing was PBMCs or T cells enriched from blood (not recorded which). The TCR sequence derives from a man aged 40-55 years with acute COVID-19. As DNA, the CDR3 is TGTGCCAGCAGCACCCGGACAGGGTCGAATGAAAAACTGTTTTTT. Protein sequence: CASSTRTGSNEKLFF.